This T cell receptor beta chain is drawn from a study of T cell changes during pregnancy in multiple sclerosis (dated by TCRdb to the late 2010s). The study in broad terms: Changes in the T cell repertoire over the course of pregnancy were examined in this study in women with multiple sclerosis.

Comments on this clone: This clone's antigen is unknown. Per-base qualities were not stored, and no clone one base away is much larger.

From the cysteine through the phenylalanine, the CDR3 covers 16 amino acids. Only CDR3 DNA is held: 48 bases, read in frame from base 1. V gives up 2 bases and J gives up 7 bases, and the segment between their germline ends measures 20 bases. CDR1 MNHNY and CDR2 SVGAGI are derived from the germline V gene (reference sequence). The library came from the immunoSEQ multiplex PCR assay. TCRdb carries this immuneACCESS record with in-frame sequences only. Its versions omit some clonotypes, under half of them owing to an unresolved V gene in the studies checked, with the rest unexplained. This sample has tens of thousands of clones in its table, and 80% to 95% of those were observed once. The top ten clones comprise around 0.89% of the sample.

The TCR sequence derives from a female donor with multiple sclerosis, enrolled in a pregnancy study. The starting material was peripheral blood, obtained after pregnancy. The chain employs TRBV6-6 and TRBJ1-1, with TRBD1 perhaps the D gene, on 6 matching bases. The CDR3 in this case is CASSYTSRGRASEAFF. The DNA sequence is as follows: TGTGCCAGCAGTTACACCTCAAGGGGGAGGGCTAGTGAAGCTTTCTTT.